Below, 29 T cell receptor beta chains from the same sample are listed, as sequenced in a study of blood T cell repertoires in COVID-19. The method was immunoSEQ multiplex PCR; TCRdb's version includes in-frame clones alone and lacks a portion of them. This table holds more than 15,000 clones, approximately 80% found once. Sequencing was carried out using peripheral blood. All receptors derive from a man aged 60 to 75 with active or convalescent COVID-19.

The V call is TRBV19, the J call TRBJ2-2; D is possibly TRBD1 (5 bases). This CDR3 is built from 14 residues. The V end lost 5 bases, the J end lost 0 bases, and 7 bases lay between the germline ends. Germline V gene lookup returns CDR1 LNHDA and CDR2 SQIVND (reference sequence). CDR3 loop: CASSWGTNTGELFF. CDR3 sequence (DNA): TGTGCCAGTAGTTGGGGCACGAACACCGGGGAGCTGTTTTTT.

This chain connects TRBV29-1 to TRBJ2-2; TRBD2 aligns across 7 bases. This CDR3 spans 14 amino acids. V was clipped by 3 bases and J by 2 bases; unmatched bases: 3. Per germline, CDR1 SQVTM and CDR2 ANQGSEA. This chain's CDR3 is CSVEGLKNTGELFF. The CDR3 region has the DNA TGCAGCGTTGAGGGACTAAAAAACACCGGGGAGCTGTTTTTT.

The count of this clone is one. This chain links TRBV5-1 with TRBJ2-3; 7 bases align to TRBD2. CDR1 SGHRS and CDR2 YFSETQ come from the germline V gene. The junction had 8 bases not matched to a gene; V was cut back by 0 bases and J by 1 base. This CDR3 spans 17 amino acids. CDR3 in amino acids: CASSLAPLAAGTDTQYF. The CDR3 DNA sequence: TGCGCCAGCAGCTTGGCCCCTCTAGCGGCGGGCACAGATACGCAGTATTTT. The entire variable domain, with the rest obtained from reference TRBV5-1 and TRBJ2-3, is as follows: KAGVTQTPRYLIKTRGQQVTLSCSPISGHRSVSWYQQTPGQGLQFLFEYFSETQRNKGNFPGRFSGRQFSNSRSEMNVSTLELGDSALYLCASSLAPLAAGTDTQYFGPGTRLTVL.

The DNA for the CDR3 is TGTGCCAGCAGTGAGAGCGGCGGGCGTCAGCCCCAGCATTTT. As protein: CASSESGGRQPQHF. The chain combines TRBV6-1 with TRBJ1-5; unclear D gene. V lost 3 bases to trimming and J lost 6 bases, with 12 bases between them. CDR3 size: 14 residues. Germline CDR1 reads MNHNS; CDR2 reads SASEGT.

In this sample, this clone turned up once. This chain links TRBV19 with TRBJ2-1; D is perhaps TRBD2 (5 bases). Trimming took off 6 bases at V and 7 bases at J, with 13 bases between the two ends. The CDR3 has 13 amino acids. The germline V gene encodes CDR1 LNHDA and CDR2 SQIVND (reference sequence). The CDR3 nucleotides read TGTGCCAGTAGAGAACCGGGAAGGAATGAGCAGTTCTTC. This gives the protein CASREPGRNEQFF.

The chain joins TRBV11-3 to TRBJ2-7; 8 positions match TRBD1. V lost 5 bases, J lost 8 bases, and 8 bases stayed unmatched. The CDR3 is 13 amino acids. Germline V gives CDR1 SGHNT, CDR2 YENEEA. CDR3 nucleotide sequence: TGTGCCAGCAGCCCCGGACAGGGAAAGAAGCAGTACTTC. It codes for CASSPGQGKKQYF.

The V call is TRBV30, the J call TRBJ1-2; no clear D. Germline CDR1 reads GTSNPN; CDR2 reads SVGIG (reference sequence). V shed 1 base and J shed 6 bases, with 15 bases lying between them. This CDR3 comprises 14 residues. The CDR3 region has the DNA TGTGCCTGGAGTGGAGGGCTGGACGGAAATGGCTACACCTTC. As protein: CAWSGGLDGNGYTF. Full variable domain (outside the CDR3, taken from reference TRBV30 and TRBJ1-2): SQTIHQWPATLVQPVGSPLSLECTVEGTSNPNLYWYRQAAGRGLQLLFYSVGIGQISSEVPQNLSASRPQDRQFILSSKKLLLSDSGFYLCAWSGGLDGNGYTFGSGTRLTVV.

The chain carries TRBV30 and TRBJ2-1; 9 bases fit TRBD2. Germline V lookup: CDR1 GTSNPN, CDR2 SVGIG (reference sequence). The ends lost 0 bases at V and 12 bases at J; junction bases unmatched: 12. This CDR3 is built from 15 residues. DNA for the CDR3: TGTGCCTGGAGTGTAAGTTTTCGCGGGAGGGATCGGCAGTTCTTC. Amino acid sequence: CAWSVSFRGRDRQFF.

J is TRBJ2-3 and V is TRBV6-5; 8 bases match TRBD2. Germline lookup yields CDR1 MNHEY and CDR2 SVGAGI. The CDR3 spans 15 residues. V was pared by 4 bases and J by 3 bases, with 6 bases of the junction left unmatched. This CDR3 is CASSWSGSRTDTQYF. CDR3 bases: TGTGCCAGCAGTTGGAGCGGGAGTAGGACAGATACGCAGTATTTT.

The chain uses TRBV20-1 and TRBJ2-7, with 8 nucleotides matching TRBD2. With 3 bases clipped from V and 3 bases from J, the junction kept 10 bases outside the gene matches. Germline CDR1 and CDR2: DFQATT and SNEGSKA (reference sequence). The CDR3 spans 15 residues. The CDR3 DNA reads as TGCAGTGCTAGTGAAAGTCGGGGGGGCCTCTACGAGCAGTACTTC. Amino acids: CSASESRGGLYEQYF.

V usage is TRBV6-6 and J usage is TRBJ2-5; a possible D gene is TRBD2 (5 bases). The length of the CDR3 is 15 residues. Trimming left V 4 bases short and J 3 bases short, with 15 bases between. Germline-derived CDR1 and CDR2 are MNHNY and SVGAGI (reference sequence). CDR3 protein: CASSSGEKAKETQYF. The CDR3, as DNA: TGTGCCAGCAGTTCCGGGGAAAAAGCCAAAGAGACCCAGTACTTC.

The genes are TRBV12-5 and TRBJ2-2; no clear D gene. V was cut by 1 base and J by 0 bases, with 6 bases left in between. Germline V lookup: CDR1 LGHNT, CDR2 FRNRAP. The length of the CDR3 is 15 residues. The DNA of the CDR3 is TGTGCTAGTGGTTTGGGCAGCGCGAACACCGGGGAGCTGTTTTTT. Translating gives CASGLGSANTGELFF. The variable domain in full, with the rest retrieved from reference TRBV12-5 and TRBJ2-2, is DARVTQTPRHKVTEMGQEVTMRCQPILGHNTVFWYRQTMMQGLELLAYFRNRAPLDDSGMPKDRFSAEMPDATLATLKIQPSEPRDSAVYFCASGLGSANTGELFFGEGSRLTVL.

V gene TRBV5-8 combines with J gene TRBJ1-1; TRBD1 agrees at 7 bases. The CDR3 totals 14 residues. V dropped 3 bases and J dropped 1; count of bases not matched to a gene: 3. Germline V CDR1 and CDR2: SGHTS, YDEGEE. The CDR3 is CASSWGQQNTEAFF. CDR3 DNA sequence: TGTGCCAGCAGCTGGGGACAGCAGAACACTGAAGCTTTCTTT.

The gene calls are TRBV28 and TRBJ1-2, with TRBD1 identical over 8 bases. V shed 7 bases and J 4 bases; nucleotides not matched to a gene: 8. CDR1 MDHEN and CDR2 SYDVKM come from the germline V gene. The CDR3 has 14 amino acids. CDR3 nucleotides: TGTGCCAGCAATCTAGCACAGGGGGGCTATGGCTACACCTTC. Its protein product is CASNLAQGGYGYTF.

This clone was found once. The chain joins TRBV9 to TRBJ1-2; a weak D match, TRBD1 (6 bases). The V gene lost 2 bases and the J gene lost 4 bases, with 15 bases spanning the gap. Germline V CDR1 and CDR2: SGDLS, YYNGEE. CDR3 length: 15 amino acids. CDR3 in DNA: TGTGCCAGCAGCGTGGGGGGGGACACGACCTATGGCTACACCTTC. Translated, it gives CASSVGGDTTYGYTF.

V and J are TRBV5-1 and TRBJ2-3, with 11 positions matching TRBD1. The CDR3 sequence is 16 residues long. Trimming at V came to 4 bases and at J to 5 bases, leaving 9 bases not matched to a gene. From germline, CDR1 is SGHRS and CDR2 YFSETQ. CDR3 in DNA: TGCGCCAGCAGCAAGGGACAGGGGGAGGTTAAAGATACGCAGTATTTT. Translating gives CASSKGQGEVKDTQYF.

The chain has TRBV5-1 and TRBJ1-1, with a weak D call TRBD1 (5 bases). The germline gives CDR1 SGHRS, CDR2 YFSETQ. Trimming cost V 4 bases and J 5 bases, with 18 bases left between them. The CDR3 extends over 15 amino acids. The CDR3: CASSTVDTAGTEAFF. CDR3 sequence (DNA): TGCGCCAGCAGCACAGTGGACACGGCCGGGACTGAAGCTTTCTTT.

V and J are TRBV5-1 and TRBJ1-1, with D possibly being TRBD1 (6 bases). Deletions cut 3 bases from V and 9 bases from J, with 9 bases between. The CDR3 length is 11 residues. CDR1 is SGHRS and CDR2 is YFSETQ in the germline V gene. Here the CDR3 DNA reads TGCGCCAGCAGCTCGGGGGGCCAAGCTTTCTTT. This codes for CASSSGGQAFF.

The genes are TRBV6-6 and TRBJ1-1, with D possibly being TRBD1 (5 bases). Germline lookup yields CDR1 MNHNY and CDR2 SVGAGI (reference sequence). V gave up 6 bases and J gave up 2 bases, with 16 bases separating them. The CDR3 spans 15 residues. The CDR3 is CASSLGGDPNTEAFF. Here the CDR3 DNA reads TGTGCCAGCAGCCTCGGGGGGGACCCCAACACTGAAGCTTTCTTT.

The gene calls are TRBV27 and TRBJ2-1; 9 nucleotides line up with TRBD2. Unmatched junction bases numbered 2, after V lost 2 bases and J lost 0 bases. CDR1 is MNHEY, CDR2 SMNVEV, per germline (reference sequence). This CDR3 spans 16 amino acids. The CDR3 DNA is TGTGCCAGCAGTTTAGGAGCGGGGGGCTCCTACAATGAGCAGTTCTTC. Its translation is CASSLGAGGSYNEQFF.

This chain links TRBV7-9 with TRBJ2-6; 7 nucleotides agree with TRBD1. CDR3 size: 14 residues. Looked up from germline, CDR1 is SEHNR and CDR2 is FQNEAQ (reference sequence). The junction had 4 bases not matched to a gene; V was cut back by 5 bases and J by 6 bases. CDR3 nucleotide sequence: TGTGCCAGCAGCAAGGGGGCGCTGGCCAACGTCCTGACTTTC. Residues: CASSKGALANVLTF.

This chain links TRBV5-1 with TRBJ2-1, with 10 bases matching TRBD2. The J segment lost 2 bases and the V segment lost 0 bases, leaving 5 bases of the junction unmatched. The CDR3 has 17 amino acids. Germline V gene data show CDR1 as SGHRS and CDR2 as YFSETQ. The CDR3 here is CASSLGLAGVAYNEQFF. The CDR3 DNA reads TGCGCCAGCAGCTTGGGGCTAGCGGGAGTAGCCTACAATGAGCAGTTCTTC.

The V gene is TRBV24-1, the J gene TRBJ2-3; the match to TRBD1 covers 8 bases. The CDR3 contains 15 residues. The V gene's germline CDR1 is KGHDR and CDR2 SFDVKD. Trimming cost V 10 bases and J 7 bases; bases outside gene matches: 15. The DNA of the CDR3 is TGTGCCACTGCCCGAACCGGGACAGGCGGGTATACGCAGTATTTT. Encoded protein: CATARTGTGGYTQYF.

The J gene is TRBJ2-7, the V gene TRBV3-1 (or the pseudogene TRBV3-2); 7 bases agree with TRBD1. The CDR3 is 14 residues long. The V gene's germline CDR1 is LGHDT and CDR2 YNNKEL (reference sequence). V shed 2 bases and J 4 bases; nucleotides not matched to a gene: 5. This CDR3 is CASSQRLQGYEQYF. In DNA, the CDR3 is TGTGCCAGCAGCCAACGACTACAGGGGTACGAGCAGTACTTC.

This clone was seen a handful of times. The chain links TRBV4-1 to TRBJ2-3, with 8 bases matching TRBD1. The germline V gene has CDR1 MGHRA and CDR2 YSYEKL. This CDR3 comprises 19 residues. Trimming cost V 0 bases and J 3 bases; bases outside gene matches: 14. The CDR3 coding sequence is TGCGCCAGCAGCCAAGATCTTCTCGTGACAGGGGTGCGAACAGATACGCAGTATTTT. Encoded protein: CASSQDLLVTGVRTDTQYF.

This clone occurred a few times. The gene calls are TRBV19 and TRBJ1-1; D remains unclear. The CDR3 covers 13 residues. V was trimmed by 2 bases and J by 1 base, leaving 5 bases between them. The germline V gene encodes CDR1 LNHDA and CDR2 SQIVND (reference sequence). CDR3 DNA: TGTGCCAGTAGTATAAACTGGAACACTGAAGCTTTCTTT. As protein: CASSINWNTEAFF. The entire variable domain, with the rest obtained from reference TRBV19 and TRBJ1-1, is as follows: DGGITQSPKYLFRKEGQNVTLSCEQNLNHDAMYWYRQDPGQGLRLIYYSQIVNDFQKGDIAEGYSVSREKKESFPLTVTSAQKNPTAFYLCASSINWNTEAFFGQGTRLTVV.

In this sample, this clone is medium-sized (0.01 to 0.1%). The rearrangement links TRBV5-4 to TRBJ2-6, with 13 bases matching TRBD2. The germline CDR1 and CDR2 sequences are SGHNT and YYREEE (reference sequence). J was trimmed by 0 bases and V by 4 bases; bases with no gene match: 7. This CDR3 comprises 19 residues. Here the CDR3 DNA reads TGTGCCAGCAGCCGGACTAGCGGGGGACCCCCCTCTGGGGCCAACGTCCTGACTTTC. This gives the protein CASSRTSGGPPSGANVLTF.

The rearrangement joins TRBV28 to TRBJ1-2; 7 nucleotides match TRBD1. V trimming: 6 bases; J trimming: 6 bases; junction bases outside the gene matches: 4. Germline values: CDR1 MDHEN, CDR2 SYDVKM. This CDR3 is 12 amino acids long. CDR3 in DNA: TGTGCCAGCAGGGATACAGGGGATGGCTACACCTTC. It yields the protein CASRDTGDGYTF.

This clone was counted a few times. The V and J genes are TRBV4-1 and TRBJ2-7, with D possibly TRBD2 on 5 matching bases. The V gene's germline CDR1 is MGHRA and CDR2 YSYEKL. The CDR3 covers 14 residues. The V end was cut by 4 bases, the J end by 0 bases, with 10 bases between. The DNA of the CDR3 is TGCGCCAGCAGCCCCCGGGAAGGCTCCTACGAGCAGTACTTC. Protein sequence: CASSPREGSYEQYF.